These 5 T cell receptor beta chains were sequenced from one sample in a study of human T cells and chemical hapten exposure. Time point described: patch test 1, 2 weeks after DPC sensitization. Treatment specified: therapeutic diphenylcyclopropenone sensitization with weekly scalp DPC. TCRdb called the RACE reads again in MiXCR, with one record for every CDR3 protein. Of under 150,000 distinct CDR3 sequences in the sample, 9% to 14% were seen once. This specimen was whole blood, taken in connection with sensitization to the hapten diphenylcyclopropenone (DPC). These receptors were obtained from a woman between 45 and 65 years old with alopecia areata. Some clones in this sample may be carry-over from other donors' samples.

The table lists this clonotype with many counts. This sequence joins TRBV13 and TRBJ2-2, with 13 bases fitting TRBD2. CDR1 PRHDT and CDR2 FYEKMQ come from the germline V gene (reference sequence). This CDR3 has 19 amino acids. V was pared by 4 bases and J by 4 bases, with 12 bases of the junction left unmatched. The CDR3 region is CASSSTPGLAGDPTGELFF. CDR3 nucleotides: TGTGCCAGCAGCTCGACCCCCGGACTAGCGGGAGACCCCACCGGGGAGCTGTTTTTT.

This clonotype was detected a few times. CDR3 region: CASSPTTGSYGYTF. The CDR3 DNA reads as TGCGCCAGCAGCCCCACGACAGGGAGCTATGGCTACACCTTC. The V call is TRBV4-3, the J call TRBJ1-2, with 7 bases matching TRBD1. Germline assignment: CDR1 LGHNA and CDR2 YSLEER. The CDR3 consists of 14 residues. V shed 4 bases and J 4 bases; nucleotides not matched to a gene: 6.

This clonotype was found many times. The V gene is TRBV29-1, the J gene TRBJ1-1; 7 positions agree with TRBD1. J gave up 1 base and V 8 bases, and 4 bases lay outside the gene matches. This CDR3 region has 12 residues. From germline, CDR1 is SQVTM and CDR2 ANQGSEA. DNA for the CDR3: TGCAGCTTCAGGACAGGGAACACTGAAGCTTTCTTT. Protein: CSFRTGNTEAFF. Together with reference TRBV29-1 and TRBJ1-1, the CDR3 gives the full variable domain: SAVISQKPSRDICQRGTSLTIQCQVDSQVTMMFWYRQQPGQSLTLIATANQGSEATYESGFVIDKFPISRPNLTFSTLTVSNMSPEDSSIYLCSFRTGNTEAFFGQGTRLTVV.

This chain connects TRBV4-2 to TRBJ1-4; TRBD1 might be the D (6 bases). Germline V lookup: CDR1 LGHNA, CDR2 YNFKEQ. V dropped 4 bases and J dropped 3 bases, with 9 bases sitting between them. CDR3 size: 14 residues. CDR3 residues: CASSRTESNEKLFF. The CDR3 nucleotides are TGTGCCAGCAGCCGGACAGAGTCTAATGAAAAACTGTTTTTT.

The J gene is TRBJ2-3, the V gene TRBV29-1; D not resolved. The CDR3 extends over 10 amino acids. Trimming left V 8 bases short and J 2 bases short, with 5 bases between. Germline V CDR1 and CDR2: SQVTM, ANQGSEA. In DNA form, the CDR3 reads TGCAGCACCGACACAGATACGCAGTATTTT. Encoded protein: CSTDTDTQYF.